A selection of T cell receptor beta chains follows, all from one sample in a study of blood T cell repertoires in COVID-19. Profiled with immunoSEQ multiplex PCR; TCRdb holds only in-frame clones, not every one. There are approximately 120,000 clones in the sample; roughly 90% occur only once, and 2.1% lies in the top ten. The sample comprised peripheral blood. The receptor set was obtained from a man between 45 and 60 years old with COVID-19, enrolled during active disease. The CDR3 runs from the conserved cysteine through the conserved F or W. The D gene is left open where the match is weak. Clone sizes are given selectively: once, few, many, or a class where the clone is expanded.

.,TRBJ2-2,TRBV5-1,.,TGCGCCAGCAGCTTGGCCGGGGAAACCGGGGAGCTGTTTTTT,CASSLAGETGELFF
TRBD2,TRBJ2-1,TRBV7-2,.,TGTGCCAGCAGCCCAAGGACTAGCGGGAGGGCCGTCTACAATGAGCAGTTCTTC,CASSPRTSGRAVYNEQFF
.,TRBJ2-5,TRBV18,.,TGTGCCAGCTCACCAATTCTAGCCAAAGAGACCCAGTACTTC,CASSPILAKETQYF
TRBD2,TRBJ2-5,TRBV4-3,.,TGCGCCAGCAGCCTCGGGAGGTTGGAGACCCAGTACTTC,CASSLGRLETQYF
TRBD1,TRBJ1-5,TRBV6-5,.,TGTGCCAGCAGATCGGGACAGGCTACAGCGCCCCAGCATTTT,CASRSGQATAPQHF
TRBD1,TRBJ2-3,TRBV28,once,TGTGCCAGCAGCCAAGCCGGGACAGGGGGGGCAGATACGCAGTATTTT,CASSQAGTGGADTQYF
TRBD1,TRBJ2-1,TRBV9,.,TGTGCCAGCAGCGCCGACAGGGTCTACAATGAGCAGTTCTTC,CASSADRVYNEQFF
.,TRBJ1-1,TRBV6-5,.,TGTGCCAGCAGGAAGAGGGTTTTGGGCACTGAAGCTTTCTTT,CASRKRVLGTEAFF
TRBD1,TRBJ1-3,TRBV7-9,.,TGTGCCAGCAGCCGGGACAGGTTTGGAAACACCATATATTTT,CASSRDRFGNTIYF
.,TRBJ2-2,TRBV19,.,TGTGCCAGTAAGATCAGGCAGGCGAACACCGGGGAGCTGTTTTTT,CASKIRQANTGELFF
TRBD2,TRBJ2-1,TRBV7-2,.,TGTGCCGGACAGACTAGCGGGACCAATGAGCAGTTCTTC,CAGQTSGTNEQFF
.,TRBJ1-3,TRBV7-8,.,TGTGCCAGCAGCTCACCAGGGGTATCGGGAAACACCATATATTTT,CASSSPGVSGNTIYF
.,TRBJ1-5,TRBV19,.,TGTGCCAGCCACCTGGGAGGGGGACGAGGCAATCAGCCCCAGCATTTT,CASHLGGGRGNQPQHF
TRBD2,TRBJ2-7,TRBV11-1,.,TGTGCCAGCAGTTCAACTAGCGGGAGCTACGAGCAGTACTTC,CASSSTSGSYEQYF
.,TRBJ2-6,TRBV11-2,.,TGTGCCAGCCCCCAGGGGCCCTCGGTTGGGGCCAACGTCCTGACTTTC,CASPQGPSVGANVLTF
.,TRBJ1-3,TRBV4-1,.,TGCGCCAGCAGCCAAGCCGGGGCTGGAAACACCATATATTTT,CASSQAGAGNTIYF
TRBD2,TRBJ2-7,TRBV27,.,TGTGCCAGCAGTTTAGCGGGAGGGCAATACGAGCAGTACTTC,CASSLAGGQYEQYF
.,TRBJ1-2,TRBV6-1,.,TGTGCCAGCAGTGAGCGGGTCCCCTATGGCTACACCTTC,CASSERVPYGYTF
TRBD2,TRBJ2-1,TRBV29-1,.,TGCAGCGTCCGCGAAGCGGGAGGACCCAATGAGCAGTTCTTC,CSVREAGGPNEQFF
TRBD1,TRBJ1-5,TRBV10-3,few,TGTGCCATCAGTCCAGGGGGCCCCGATCAGCCCCAGCATTTT,CAISPGGPDQPQHF
.,TRBJ1-3,TRBV5-6,.,TGTGCCAGCAGCTTGCTGGGCGAGGGGGCTGGAAACACCATATATTTT,CASSLLGEGAGNTIYF
.,TRBJ2-2,TRBV5-1,.,TGCGCCAGCAGCTCAGGGTTATGGACCGGGGAGCTGTTTTTT,CASSSGLWTGELFF
.,TRBJ2-1,TRBV15,.,TGTGCCACCAGCAGAGGGGGTAGGGGATACAATGAGCAGTTCTTC,CATSRGGRGYNEQFF
TRBD1,TRBJ1-6,TRBV6-6,.,TGTGCCAGCAGTCCAGACAGGGCCCCCCTTAATAATTCACCCCTCCACTTT,CASSPDRAPLNNSPLHF
TRBD2,TRBJ2-3,TRBV24-1,.,TGTGCCCCCAAAGCGGGAGCCACCACAGATACGCAGTATTTT,CAPKAGATTDTQYF
.,TRBJ2-7,TRBV14,.,TGTGCCAGCGGTTCGGGGGACTCCTACGAGCAGTACTTC,CASGSGDSYEQYF
.,TRBJ2-2,TRBV28,once,TGTGCCAGCAGCCCGACCGGGACTTTAAACACCGGGGAGCTGTTTTTT,CASSPTGTLNTGELFF
TRBD2,TRBJ2-1,TRBV4-1,.,TGCGCCAGCAGCCCACAGGCCCGGGGGGGCTACAATGAGCAGTTCTTC,CASSPQARGGYNEQFF
.,TRBJ1-5,TRBV30,.,TGTGCCTGGAGTGTAGACGGGAGCGGTCAGCCCCAGCATTTT,CAWSVDGSGQPQHF
.,TRBJ1-5,TRBV11-2,.,TGTGCCAGCAGCTTAGAGGGCTATAGCAATCAGCCCCAGCATTTT,CASSLEGYSNQPQHF
.,TRBJ1-2,TRBV19,.,TGTGCCAGTAGTCCAGACATGGCATCTGGCTACACCTTC,CASSPDMASGYTF
TRBD1,TRBJ2-1,TRBV7-2,once,TGTGCCAGCAGCCAGGGGACAGGGGGCTTCAATGAGCAGTTCTTC,CASSQGTGGFNEQFF
TRBD2,TRBJ2-1,TRBV7-9,.,TGTGCCAGCAGCACGTATGGGACTAGCGGGGAGGGCAATGAGCAGTTCTTC,CASSTYGTSGEGNEQFF
.,TRBJ2-5,TRBV24-1,.,TGTGCCACCAGTGGAGGGGGTATGGAGACCCAGTACTTC,CATSGGGMETQYF
.,TRBJ2-3,TRBV7-9,.,TGTGCCAGCAGCTTAGGAGCACGTGGAGGCACAGATACGCAGTATTTT,CASSLGARGGTDTQYF
.,TRBJ2-5,TRBV5-1,.,TGCGCCAGCAGACCGGACACGCACCAAGAGACCCAGTACTTC,CASRPDTHQETQYF
TRBD2,TRBJ2-1,TRBV12-5,.,TGTGCTAGTGGTCGAGGACTAGCGGGCTACAATGAGCAGTTCTTC,CASGRGLAGYNEQFF
.,TRBJ2-2,TRBV19,.,TGTGCCAGTAGTATAGATCGCGGAACCGGGGAGCTGTTTTTT,CASSIDRGTGELFF
.,TRBJ1-4,TRBV29-1,.,TGCAGCGTGGCGGGGGAGAGGGAAAAACTGTTTTTT,CSVAGEREKLFF
.,TRBJ1-4,TRBV30,.,TGTGCCTGGAGCGCCGACACCCGTAGGGGTGAAAAACTGTTTTTT,CAWSADTRRGEKLFF
TRBD1,TRBJ2-3,TRBV3-1/TRBV3-2,.,TGTGCCAGCAGCCAAGATGGAGCAGGGGGAGATACGCAGTATTTT,CASSQDGAGGDTQYF
.,TRBJ2-4,TRBV25-1,.,TGTGCCAGCAGTGAATCCCAGGGAAACATTCAGTACTTC,CASSESQGNIQYF
.,TRBJ1-1,TRBV18,.,TGTGCCAGCTCCCCTGGGGCAGGATTAAACACTGAAGCTTTCTTT,CASSPGAGLNTEAFF
.,TRBJ2-7,TRBV11-2,once,TGTGCCAGCAGCTTATCACCCGCGGGGACAGTATACGAGCAGTACTTC,CASSLSPAGTVYEQYF
.,TRBJ2-5,TRBV4-3,.,TGCGCCAGCAGCCAGCAGGGGTCAGGCCAAGAGACCCAGTACTTC,CASSQQGSGQETQYF
TRBD1,TRBJ1-1,TRBV18,.,TGTGCCAGCTCACCGCGAGAGGGGGCGAACACTGAAGCTTTCTTT,CASSPREGANTEAFF
.,TRBJ1-5,TRBV5-1,.,TGCGCCAGCAGCTCGACCGGGGGGAGCAATCAGCCCCAGCATTTT,CASSSTGGSNQPQHF
TRBD2,TRBJ2-1,TRBV11-2,.,TGTGCCAGCAGCTCAGCCGGGACTAGCGGGGGTGAGCAGTTCTTC,CASSSAGTSGGEQFF
.,TRBJ1-4,TRBV2,.,TGTGCCAGCTCCTCAACAGGGCGTGAAAAACTGTTTTTT,CASSSTGREKLFF
TRBD1,TRBJ2-7,TRBV7-2,.,TGTGCCAGCAGCCGGGGACAGGGGGCCTACGAGCAGTACTTC,CASSRGQGAYEQYF
TRBD2,TRBJ2-4,TRBV30,.,TGTGCCTGGGGGGGGGACATTCAGTACTTC,CAWGGDIQYF
TRBD1,TRBJ1-6,TRBV18,.,TGTGCCAGCTCACTTGGACAGGGGCTCCAAACACCCCTCCACTTT,CASSLGQGLQTPLHF
.,TRBJ1-1,TRBV10-3,.,TGTGCCCCCCCGACTCCCATCTTT,CAPPTPIF
.,TRBJ2-1,TRBV27,once,TGTGCCAGCAGTTTTTATACGGGGAGCTCCTACAATGAGCAGTTCTTC,CASSFYTGSSYNEQFF